A single sample gave rise to the 2 T cell receptor beta chains below, sequenced in a study of blood T cells in healthy people across ages. Sample-barcoded 5' priming and a J-beta primer mix drove a second PCR of roughly 7 to 11 cycles. TCRdb independently ran MiXCR on the 5' RACE reads; one entry per CDR3 protein. The sample lists about 650,000 distinct CDR3 sequences, 32% occurring once. Input material: blood. These receptors were collected from a woman of 80 years or more in good health.

This clonotype occurred many times. This rearrangement joins TRBV6-1 to TRBJ2-7, with D possibly TRBD2 on 6 matching bases. Germline values: CDR1 MNHNS, CDR2 SASEGT. Between the trimmed V and J ends, which lost 2 bases and 1 base, there was a span of 15 bases. There are 16 residues in the CDR3. The CDR3 nucleotides read TGTGCCAGCAGTGAATACGCGGGAAAAGTTTCCTACGAGCAGTACTTC. Translating gives CASSEYAGKVSYEQYF.

This clonotype occurred once. Germline is not matched at one junction end, which may reflect a read error. The chain recombines TRBV29-1 with TRBJ2-2; 10 nucleotides agree with TRBD2. The V gene's germline CDR1 is SQVTM and CDR2 ANQGSEA. The CDR3 extends over 17 amino acids. Here the CDR3 reads CSIEDPQRGGSTGELFF. CDR3 coding DNA: TGCAGCATTGAAGATCCCCAGCGGGGGGGCTCTACCGGGGAGCTGTTTTTT.